This TCR beta chain was captured by sequencing in a study of blood T cell repertoires in COVID-19. Study-level information: Samples of COVID-19 (acute and convalescent) were obtained from the United States, Italy and Spain. In each case, the material was cDNA or gDNA derived from T cells, B-cell-depleted T cells, or PBMCs.

Original data processing: Reference gene primers were amplified, and this amplification served to estimate nucleated cell counts. The repertoire was sequenced with immunoSEQ multiplex PCR; TCRdb's copy has only in-frame clones and lacks some. V, J and clone size derive from that table, while D and trimming were established from the DNA sequence. The sample has approximately 70,000 clones, approximately 90% seen once. The sequenced material came from peripheral blood. The receptor comes from a man in his 70s with active or convalescent COVID-19.

The chain's CDR3 is CASSHGQGGTEAFF. CDR3 bases: TGTGCCAGCAGCCACGGACAGGGAGGCACTGAAGCTTTCTTT. V is TRBV3-1 (or the pseudogene TRBV3-2) and J is TRBJ1-1; 8 bases line up with TRBD1. Germline V gene lookup returns CDR1 LGHDT and CDR2 YNNKEL (reference sequence). The CDR3 runs to 14 residues. The V and J ends lost 3 bases and 4 bases, in that order; junction bases with no gene match: 4.